This TCR beta chain stems from a study of blood T cell repertoires in COVID-19 (dated by TCRdb to 2020 to 2022). Context from the whole study: Collaborator samples came from the United States, Italy and Spain and covered acute and convalescent phases of COVID-19. Samples were obtained from the ongoing ImmuneRACE study (first 160 participants) and from roughly 1,300 subjects provided by 6 global collaborators. Where HLA class I and class II types were available, the types were taken from metadata supplied by the sample provider, not from assay-based typing. The sample metadata nearly always contained a de-identified subject ID, COVID-19 status, age in years and sex. The material from the prospective study consisted of cDNA or gDNA derived from T cells, B-cell-depleted T cells, or PBMCs. The repertoires were released in a freely available public database intended as a resource for research on the immune response to SARS-CoV-2. Subjects who had been exposed to COVID-19, were actively infected with it, or had recovered from it provided the deeply sampled blood TCRbeta repertoires that made up the dataset. The study at large found these results: How much clinical and demographic metadata was included differed by source and by participant, and the metadata was provided uncurated.

The immunoSEQ Assay, a bias-controlled multiplex PCR, was used to amplify TCRbeta CDR3 regions from genomic DNA. The authors' pipeline ran thus. Nucleated cell counts per sample were estimated from amplification of reference gene primers within the assay. Sequence reads were collapsed and filtered to measure the absolute abundance of every unique TCRbeta CDR3 rearrangement. For each sample, productive Simpson clonality was calculated as the square root of Simpson's diversity index over productive rearrangements. Entries here come from immuneACCESS through TCRdb and include only in-frame sequences with V and J called. Some clones fail to appear in such tables; in the studies checked, an unresolved V gene covers under half of the shortfall, and the cause of the remainder is unknown. Clone size and the V and J calls come from that table; the DNA yielded D and trimming. Across this sample there are about 94,000 clones, with over 60% seen only once. Together, the top ten hold about half of the sample.

Relative to germline, V is missing 10 bases and J is missing 2 bases, with 12 bases of the junction outside any gene match. CDR1 and CDR2, looked up from the germline V gene, are SNHLY and FYNNEI. Measured from the cysteine to the phenylalanine, the CDR3 is 15 residues long. Just CDR3 DNA is preserved here, 45 bases in frame from base 1. In regard to this clone: Its antigen is currently not known. Per-base qualities were not stored, and no clone one base away is much larger.

Collaborating institutions collected whole blood in K2EDTA tubes following their own protocols. Collaborator samples were shipped for TCRbeta analysis as frozen whole blood, isolated PBMCs, or DNA extracted from either sample type. The chain employs TRBV2 and TRBJ2-3; 7 middle bases align to TRBD1. Sequencing was performed on peripheral blood. The receptor was isolated from a human donor in a cohort sampled during active COVID-19. The DNA sequence is given as TGTGCCACCCTCCCAGGGACAGAGAACACAGATACGCAGTATTTT. The translation is CATLPGTENTDTQYF.